The clone carrying this T cell receptor (beta chain) occurred once. The CDR3 sequence is 14 residues long. The test was conducted at deep level. TCRdb's table, derived via immunoSEQ multiplex PCR, lists solely in-frame clones and lacks some. The table includes about 490,000 clones, less than 80% detected once. The data belong to a study of shared clonotypes between healthy human individuals. The sequence was collected from a woman aged 40 to 50 in good health. Some clones in this sample may be carry-over from other donors' samples. Sequencing input: PBMCs. The chain combines TRBV21-1 with TRBJ1-5. TRBV21-1 is a listed pseudogene. DNA for the CDR3: TGTGCCAGCAGCAAAGCAGGGCCCAATCAGCCCCAGCATTTT. Its translation is CASSKAGPNQPQHF.